Below, 7 T cell receptor beta chains from the same sample are listed, as sequenced in a study of blood T cell repertoires in COVID-19. Sequencing was performed with immunoSEQ multiplex PCR; in TCRdb, only in-frame clones are kept and a portion is missing. This sample carries 85,000 to 95,000 clones, about 89% of them seen once, and the ten largest clones take 3% to 4.5%. The sample consisted of peripheral blood. The receptors derive from a woman aged 50 to 65 in a cohort sampled during active COVID-19.

In nucleotides, the CDR3 is TGTGCTAGTGGTTTGGTCTCAGGGGTATCCTACGAGCAGTACTTC. This gives the protein CASGLVSGVSYEQYF. V gene TRBV12-5 combines with J gene TRBJ2-7; a weak D match, TRBD1 (6 bases). The CDR3 loop spans 15 amino acids. Trimming pared 0 bases from V and 1 base from J, leaving 10 bases between. CDR1 and CDR2 (germline): LGHNT, FRNRAP.

This rearrangement joins TRBV12-3 or TRBV12-4 to TRBJ1-1; weak D call: TRBD1 (6 bases). V was clipped by 1 base and J by 11 bases, with 14 bases between them. This CDR3 is 13 amino acids long. CDR3 sequence (DNA): TGTGCCAGCAGTTTAGAGACAGGAGGTTATGCTTTCTTT. It translates to CASSLETGGYAFF.

In DNA, the CDR3 is TGTGCCAGCAGCCTCATCGGCGGACATAACTATGGCTACACCTTC. This encodes CASSLIGGHNYGYTF. V and J are TRBV7-8 and TRBJ1-2, with a weak D call TRBD1 (5 bases). This CDR3 region has 15 residues. V shed 5 bases and J shed 1 base, with 14 bases lying between them. The germline V gene has CDR1 SGHVS and CDR2 FQNEAQ.

This clone occurred a few times. V and J are TRBV6-5 and TRBJ1-6; TRBD1 might be the D (5 bases). In germline, CDR1 is MNHEY, CDR2 SVGAGI. V dropped 7 bases and J dropped 7 bases, with 17 bases sitting between them. This CDR3 is 15 amino acids long. The DNA of the CDR3 is TGTGCCAGCACCAAAGGGGCAGGGTCGAATTCACCCCTCCACTTT. Translation gives CASTKGAGSNSPLHF.

J is TRBJ1-2 and V is TRBV28; the D is unclear. The germline V gene encodes CDR1 MDHEN and CDR2 SYDVKM. The CDR3 sequence is 14 residues long. Trimming shortened V by 2 bases and J by 2 bases, and 9 bases separated the two germline ends. The CDR3 region is CASSLEAGNYGYTF. DNA for the CDR3: TGTGCCAGCAGTTTAGAGGCCGGAAACTATGGCTACACCTTC.

This clone was found a few times. The chain links TRBV6-1 to TRBJ2-2; tentatively, D is TRBD2 (6 bases). Germline V gene sequence: CDR1 MNHNS, CDR2 SASEGT. The CDR3 runs 14 residues. The V gene lost 2 bases and the J gene lost 6 bases, with 10 bases spanning the gap. The CDR3, as DNA: TGTGCCAGCAGTGAAAGGAGGGAGGCCGGGGAGCTGTTTTTT. Translating it yields CASSERREAGELFF.

The rearrangement uses TRBV7-9 and TRBJ2-3, with D uncertain. The CDR3 contains 14 residues. V lost 5 bases and J lost 1, with 10 bases in between. CDR1 and CDR2 from the germline V gene are SEHNR and FQNEAQ (reference sequence). CDR3 in amino acids: CASSPPLRTDTQYF. The CDR3 DNA sequence: TGTGCCAGCAGCCCCCCTCTACGCACAGATACGCAGTATTTT. The full variable domain, in which reference TRBV7-9 and TRBJ2-3 provide the parts outside the CDR3, is DTGVSQNPRHKITKRGQNVTFRCDPISEHNRLYWYRQTLGQGPEFLTYFQNEAQLEKSRLLSDRFSAERPKGSFSTLEIQRTEQGDSAMYLCASSPPLRTDTQYFGPGTRLTVL.